Listed here are 5 T cell receptor beta chains from one sample, sequenced in a study of shared clonotypes between healthy human individuals. Some clones are missing from TCRdb's copy, which holds only in-frame ones; the method was immunoSEQ multiplex PCR. The repertoire holds about 320,000 clones, with around 86% as singletons. The material sequenced was memory CD8+ T cells sorted from blood. Subset meaning: CD45RO+ cells pooled with CCR7-negative TemRA cells. Receptor source: a man in his late teens or twenties in good health.

The chain links TRBV6-5 to TRBJ1-2; D unclear. Trimming took 6 bases from V and 8 from J, leaving 16 bases between them. Germline V lookup: CDR1 MNHEY, CDR2 SVGAGI. The CDR3 is made up of 13 amino acids. Written as DNA, the CDR3 is TGTGCCAGCAGGACATCACCCTTGAGCGGCTACACCTTC. This gives the protein CASRTSPLSGYTF.

The J gene is TRBJ2-7, the V gene TRBV6-6; 7 bases map to TRBD2. Germline V gene lookup returns CDR1 MNHNY and CDR2 SVGAGI (reference sequence). The CDR3 is 15 amino acids. V trimming: 6 bases; J trimming: 2 bases; junction bases outside the gene matches: 10. The CDR3 protein is CASSQRGAGTYEQYF. The CDR3 DNA is TGTGCCAGCAGCCAAAGGGGAGCGGGGACCTACGAGCAGTACTTC.

This clone showed up just once. The chain is built from TRBV6-1 and TRBJ2-3; unclear D gene. Trimming stripped 5 bases from V and 5 bases from J, with 14 bases between. This CDR3 contains 14 residues. Germline CDR1 reads MNHNS; CDR2 reads SASEGT. The CDR3 region has the DNA TGTGCCAGCAGTCCTGGTCAGCCTCGAGATACGCAGTATTTT. Translated: CASSPGQPRDTQYF.

The chain carries TRBV2 and TRBJ2-7; the match to TRBD2 covers 14 bases. Germline values: CDR1 SNHLY, CDR2 FYNNEI. Unmatched junction bases numbered 14, after V lost 2 bases and J lost 2 bases. This CDR3 has 20 amino acids. CDR3 nucleotides: TGTGCCAGCAGTGAATGGGATCCCGGGACTAGCGGGAGAGGAACCTACGAGCAGTACTTC. It translates to CASSEWDPGTSGRGTYEQYF. The whole variable domain, filled in from reference TRBV2 and TRBJ2-7, reads EPEVTQTPSHQVTQMGQEVILRCVPISNHLYFYWYRQILGQKVEFLVSFYNNEISEKSEIFDDQFSVERPDGSNFTLKIRSTKLEDSAMYFCASSEWDPGTSGRGTYEQYFGPGTRLTVT.

CDR3 loop: CASSFRLAGAYNEQFF. In DNA, the CDR3 is TGTGCCAGCAGCTTCCGACTAGCGGGAGCCTACAATGAGCAGTTCTTC. The chain carries TRBV5-6 and TRBJ2-1; 12 positions match TRBD2. The CDR3 length is 16 residues. Per germline, CDR1 SGHDT and CDR2 YYEEEE. After removal of 2 bases from V and 2 bases from J, the junction contained 2 bases not matched to a gene.